This T cell receptor beta chain was identified during a study of blood T cell repertoires in COVID-19. TCRdb keeps only in-frame clones here, not all; method: immunoSEQ multiplex PCR. The data show fewer than 250,000 clones, around 84% seen once. The junction had 7 bases not matched to a gene; V was cut back by 5 bases and J by 4 bases. Germline values: CDR1 SGHVS, CDR2 FNYEAQ. This CDR3 is built from 15 residues. The clonotype was recovered from a woman aged 40 to 50 who had recovered from COVID-19. Material: PBMCs or T cells enriched from blood (not recorded which). The V call is TRBV7-6, the J call TRBJ2-2; TRBD2 agrees at 7 bases. CDR3 loop: CASSRREAGTGELFF. Written as DNA, the CDR3 is TGTGCCAGCAGCCGTCGGGAGGCAGGCACCGGGGAGCTGTTTTTT.